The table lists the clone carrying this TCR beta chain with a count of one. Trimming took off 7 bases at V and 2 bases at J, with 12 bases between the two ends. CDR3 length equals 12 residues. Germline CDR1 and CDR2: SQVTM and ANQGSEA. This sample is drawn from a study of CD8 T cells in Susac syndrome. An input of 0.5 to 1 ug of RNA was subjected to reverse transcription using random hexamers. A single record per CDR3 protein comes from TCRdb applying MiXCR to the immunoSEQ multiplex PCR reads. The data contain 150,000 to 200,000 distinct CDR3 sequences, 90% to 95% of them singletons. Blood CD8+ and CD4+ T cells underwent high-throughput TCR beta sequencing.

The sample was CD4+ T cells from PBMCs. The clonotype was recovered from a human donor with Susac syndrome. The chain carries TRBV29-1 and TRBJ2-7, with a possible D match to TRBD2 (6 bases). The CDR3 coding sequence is TGCAGCGCCACGGGGGATACCTACGAGCAGTACTTC. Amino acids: CSATGDTYEQYF.